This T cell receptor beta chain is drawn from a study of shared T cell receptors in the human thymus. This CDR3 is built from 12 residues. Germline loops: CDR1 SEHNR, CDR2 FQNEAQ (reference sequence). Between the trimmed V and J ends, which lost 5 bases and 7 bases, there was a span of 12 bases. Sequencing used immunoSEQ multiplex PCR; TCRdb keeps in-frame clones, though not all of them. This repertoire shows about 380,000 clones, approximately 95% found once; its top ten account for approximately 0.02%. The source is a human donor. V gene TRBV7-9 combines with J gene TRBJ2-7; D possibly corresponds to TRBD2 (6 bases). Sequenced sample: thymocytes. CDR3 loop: CASSAALAEQYF. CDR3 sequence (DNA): TGTGCCAGCAGCGCCGCCCTAGCGGAGCAGTACTTC.